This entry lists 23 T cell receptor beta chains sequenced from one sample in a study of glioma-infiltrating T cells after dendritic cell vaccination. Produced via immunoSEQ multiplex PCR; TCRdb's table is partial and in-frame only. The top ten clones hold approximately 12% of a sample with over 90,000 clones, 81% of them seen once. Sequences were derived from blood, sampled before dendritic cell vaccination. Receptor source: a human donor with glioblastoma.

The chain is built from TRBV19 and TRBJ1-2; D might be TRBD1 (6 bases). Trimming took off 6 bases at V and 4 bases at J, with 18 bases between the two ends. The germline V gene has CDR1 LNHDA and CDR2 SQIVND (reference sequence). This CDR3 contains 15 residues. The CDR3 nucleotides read TGTGCCAGTAGACAACCAGGGGCGCAGGGCTATGGCTACACCTTC. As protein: CASRQPGAQGYGYTF.

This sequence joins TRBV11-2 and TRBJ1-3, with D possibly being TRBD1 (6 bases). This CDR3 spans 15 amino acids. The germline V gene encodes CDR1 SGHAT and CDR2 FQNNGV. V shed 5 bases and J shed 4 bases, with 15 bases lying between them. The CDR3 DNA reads TGTGCCAGCAGCCCAAACAGGGTGTTCGGAAACACCATATATTTT. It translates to CASSPNRVFGNTIYF.

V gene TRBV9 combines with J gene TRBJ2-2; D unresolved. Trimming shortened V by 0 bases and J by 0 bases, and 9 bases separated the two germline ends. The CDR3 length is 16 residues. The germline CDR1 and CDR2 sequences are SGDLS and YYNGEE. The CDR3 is CASSVVSSPNTGELFF. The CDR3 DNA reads TGTGCCAGCAGCGTAGTTTCCAGTCCGAACACCGGGGAGCTGTTTTTT.

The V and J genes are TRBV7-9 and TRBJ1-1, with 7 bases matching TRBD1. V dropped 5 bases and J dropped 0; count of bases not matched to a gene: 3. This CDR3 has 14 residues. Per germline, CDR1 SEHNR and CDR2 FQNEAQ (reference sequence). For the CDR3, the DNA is TGTGCCAGCAGCATCGGGACAGTGAACACTGAAGCTTTCTTT. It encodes CASSIGTVNTEAFF.

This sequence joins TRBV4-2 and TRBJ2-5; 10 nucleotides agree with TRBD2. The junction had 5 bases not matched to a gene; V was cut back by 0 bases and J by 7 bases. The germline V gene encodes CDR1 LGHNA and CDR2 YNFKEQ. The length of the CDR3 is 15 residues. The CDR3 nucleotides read TGTGCCAGCAGCCAAGATCTAGCGGGGGTTGGGACCCAGTACTTC. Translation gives CASSQDLAGVGTQYF.

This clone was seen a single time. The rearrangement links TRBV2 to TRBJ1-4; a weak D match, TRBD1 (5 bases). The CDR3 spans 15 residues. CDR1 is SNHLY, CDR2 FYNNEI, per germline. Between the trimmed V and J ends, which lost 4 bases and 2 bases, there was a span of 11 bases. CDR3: CASSGGEWTNEKLFF. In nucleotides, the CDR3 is TGTGCCAGCAGTGGGGGGGAGTGGACTAATGAAAAACTGTTTTTT.

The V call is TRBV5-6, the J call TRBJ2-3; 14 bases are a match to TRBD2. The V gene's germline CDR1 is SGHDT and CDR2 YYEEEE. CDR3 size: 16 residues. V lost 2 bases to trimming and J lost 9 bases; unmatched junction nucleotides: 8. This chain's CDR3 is CASSFLRLAGGDTQYF. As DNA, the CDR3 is TGTGCCAGCAGCTTTTTGAGACTAGCGGGGGGGGACACGCAGTATTTT.

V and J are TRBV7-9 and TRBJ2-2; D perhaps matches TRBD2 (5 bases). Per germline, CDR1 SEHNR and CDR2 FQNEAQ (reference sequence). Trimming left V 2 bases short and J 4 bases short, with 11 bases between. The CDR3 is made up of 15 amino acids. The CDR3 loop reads CASSLNRGGTGELFF. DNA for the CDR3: TGTGCCAGCAGCTTAAACCGGGGTGGCACCGGGGAGCTGTTTTTT.

The CDR3 sequence: CASSLGQGHRNTEAFF. The CDR3 bases are TGTGCCAGTAGTTTGGGACAGGGACATCGGAACACTGAAGCTTTCTTT. This chain connects TRBV19 to TRBJ1-1; 9 nucleotides line up with TRBD1. After removal of 5 bases from V and 1 base from J, the junction contained 8 bases not matched to a gene. The length of the CDR3 is 16 residues. CDR1 LNHDA and CDR2 SQIVND come from the germline V gene (reference sequence).

In DNA, the CDR3 is TGTGCCTGGAAACCAGAAAGGGGAGCTTTCTTT. Amino acid sequence: CAWKPERGAFF. The gene calls are TRBV30 and TRBJ1-1; tentatively, D is TRBD1 (5 bases). This CDR3 spans 11 amino acids. Germline V gene lookup returns CDR1 GTSNPN and CDR2 SVGIG (reference sequence). Trimming removed 4 bases from V and 10 bases from J, with 13 bases in between.

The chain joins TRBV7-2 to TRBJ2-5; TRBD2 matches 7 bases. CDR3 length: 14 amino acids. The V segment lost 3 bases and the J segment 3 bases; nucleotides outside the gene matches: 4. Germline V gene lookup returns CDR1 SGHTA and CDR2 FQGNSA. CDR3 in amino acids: CASSLASGEETQYF. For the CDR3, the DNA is TGTGCCAGCAGCTTGGCTAGCGGAGAAGAGACCCAGTACTTC.

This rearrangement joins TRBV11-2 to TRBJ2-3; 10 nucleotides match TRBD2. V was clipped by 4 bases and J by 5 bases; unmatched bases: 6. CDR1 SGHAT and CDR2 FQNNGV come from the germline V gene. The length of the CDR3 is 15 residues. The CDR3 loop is CASSSGTSVGDTQYF. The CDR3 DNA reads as TGTGCCAGCAGCTCCGGGACTAGCGTTGGAGATACGCAGTATTTT. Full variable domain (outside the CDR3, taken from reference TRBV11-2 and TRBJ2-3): EAGVAQSPRYKIIEKRQSVAFWCNPISGHATLYWYQQILGQGPKLLIQFQNNGVVDDSQLPKDRFSAERLKGVDSTLKIQPAKLEDSAVYLCASSSGTSVGDTQYFGPGTRLTVL.

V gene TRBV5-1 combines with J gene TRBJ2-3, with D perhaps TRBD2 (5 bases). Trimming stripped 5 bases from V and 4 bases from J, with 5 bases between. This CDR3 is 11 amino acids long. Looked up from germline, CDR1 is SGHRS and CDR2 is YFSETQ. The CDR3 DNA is TGCGCCAGCAGGGAGGCAGATACGCAGTATTTT. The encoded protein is CASREADTQYF.

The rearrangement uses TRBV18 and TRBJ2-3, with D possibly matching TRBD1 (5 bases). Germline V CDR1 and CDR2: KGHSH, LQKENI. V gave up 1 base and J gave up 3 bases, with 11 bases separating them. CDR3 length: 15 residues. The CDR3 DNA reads TGTGCCAGCTCACCACGTGGACATGCGACAGATACGCAGTATTTT. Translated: CASSPRGHATDTQYF.

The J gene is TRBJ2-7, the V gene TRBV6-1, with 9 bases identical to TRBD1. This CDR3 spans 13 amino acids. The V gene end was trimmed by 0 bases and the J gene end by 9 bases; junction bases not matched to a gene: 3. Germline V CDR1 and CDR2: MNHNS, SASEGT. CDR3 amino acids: CASSEAQGATQYF. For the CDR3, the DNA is TGTGCCAGCAGTGAAGCACAGGGGGCTACGCAGTACTTC.

CDR3 coding DNA: TGTGCCAGCACCCGGACAGAATCCTACGAGCAGTACTTC. Protein sequence: CASTRTESYEQYF. The chain links TRBV6-6 to TRBJ2-7; possible D gene TRBD1, 6 bases. V was trimmed by 7 bases and J by 1 base, leaving 11 bases between them. CDR1 MNHNY and CDR2 SVGAGI come from the germline V gene (reference sequence). The CDR3 spans 13 residues.

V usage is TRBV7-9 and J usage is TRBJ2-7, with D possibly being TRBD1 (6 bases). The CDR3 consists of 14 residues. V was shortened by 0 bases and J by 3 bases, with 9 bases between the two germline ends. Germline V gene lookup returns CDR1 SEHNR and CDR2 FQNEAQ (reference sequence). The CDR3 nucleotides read TGTGCCAGCAGCTTAGCGCTGACAGGCTACGAGCAGTACTTC. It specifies CASSLALTGYEQYF.

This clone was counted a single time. The chain's CDR3 is CASSIGWTGGYGYTF. Here the CDR3 DNA reads TGTGCCAGTAGTATTGGTTGGACAGGGGGGTATGGCTACACCTTC. The chain has TRBV19 and TRBJ1-2, with TRBD1 identical over 10 bases. V was clipped by 3 bases and J by 5 bases; unmatched bases: 6. This CDR3 is built from 15 residues. Germline CDR1 reads LNHDA; CDR2 reads SQIVND (reference sequence).

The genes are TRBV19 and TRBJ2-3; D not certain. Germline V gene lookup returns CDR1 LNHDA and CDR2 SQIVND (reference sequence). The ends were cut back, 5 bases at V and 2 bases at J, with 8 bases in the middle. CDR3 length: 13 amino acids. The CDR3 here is CASSRQFTDTQYF. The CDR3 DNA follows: TGTGCCAGTAGTCGACAATTCACAGATACGCAGTATTTT.

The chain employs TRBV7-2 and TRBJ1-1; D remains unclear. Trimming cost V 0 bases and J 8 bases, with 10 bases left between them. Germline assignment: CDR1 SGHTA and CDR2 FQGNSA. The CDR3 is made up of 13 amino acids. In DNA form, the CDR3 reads TGTGCCAGCAGCTTAGCGCGGTCATCCGAAGCTTTCTTT. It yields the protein CASSLARSSEAFF.

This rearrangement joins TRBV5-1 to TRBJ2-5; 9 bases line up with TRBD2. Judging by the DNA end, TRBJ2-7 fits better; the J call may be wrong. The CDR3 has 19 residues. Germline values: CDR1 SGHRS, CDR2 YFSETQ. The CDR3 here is CASSLAVLASGDGSYEQYF. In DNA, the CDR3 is TGCGCCAGCAGCTTGGCAGTCTTGGCTAGCGGGGATGGGTCCTACGAGCAGTACTTC.

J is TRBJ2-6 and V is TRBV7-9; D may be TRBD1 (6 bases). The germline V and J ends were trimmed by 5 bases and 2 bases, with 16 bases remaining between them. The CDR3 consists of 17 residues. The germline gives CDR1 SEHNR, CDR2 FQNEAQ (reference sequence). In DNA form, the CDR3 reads TGTGCCAGCAGCGTAACAGGGATCCGAGCTGGGGCCAACGTCCTGACTTTC. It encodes CASSVTGIRAGANVLTF.

The CDR3 protein is CASSIRTSEETQYF. The DNA for the CDR3 is TGTGCCAGCAGCATCAGGACTAGCGAAGAGACCCAGTACTTC. The V and J genes are TRBV4-2 and TRBJ2-5; 9 positions match TRBD2. Trimming took 5 bases from V and 3 from J; bases not matched to a gene: 4. CDR1 and CDR2 (germline): LGHNA, YNFKEQ. The CDR3 length is 14 residues.